Given below is one TCR beta chain in context. TCRdb keeps only in-frame clones here, not all; method: immunoSEQ multiplex PCR. This sample has roughly 200,000 clones, with around 89% found just once. This sample is part of a study of blood T cell repertoires in COVID-19. Study as a whole: The United States, Italy and Spain provided the acute and convalescent COVID-19 samples. T cells, B-cell-depleted T cells, or PBMCs supplied cDNA or gDNA.

The CDR3 is 15 amino acids. CDR1 is SGHTA and CDR2 is FQGNSA in the germline V gene. V lost 1 base, J lost 7 bases, and 7 bases stayed unmatched. The rearrangement links TRBV7-2 to TRBJ1-2; 9 bases fit TRBD1. The sequence was obtained from a woman in her 30s with acute or convalescent COVID-19. The sample taken for sequencing was peripheral blood. The CDR3 region is CASSLGLQGARGYTF. CDR3 bases: TGTGCCAGCAGCTTAGGGCTACAGGGGGCGCGTGGCTACACCTTC.